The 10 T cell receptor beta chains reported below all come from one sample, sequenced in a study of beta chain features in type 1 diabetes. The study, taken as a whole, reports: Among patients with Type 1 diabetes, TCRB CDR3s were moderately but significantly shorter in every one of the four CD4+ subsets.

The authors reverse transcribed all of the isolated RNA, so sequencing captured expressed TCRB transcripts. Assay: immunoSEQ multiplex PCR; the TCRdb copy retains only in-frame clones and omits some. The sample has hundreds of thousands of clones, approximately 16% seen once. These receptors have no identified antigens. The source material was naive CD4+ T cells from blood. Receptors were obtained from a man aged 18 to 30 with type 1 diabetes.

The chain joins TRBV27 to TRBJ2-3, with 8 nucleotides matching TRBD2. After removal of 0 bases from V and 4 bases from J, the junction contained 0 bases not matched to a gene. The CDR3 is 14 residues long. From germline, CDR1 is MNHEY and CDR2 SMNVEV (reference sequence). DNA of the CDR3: TGTGCCAGCAGTTTATCAGCGGGGGCAGATACGCAGTATTTT. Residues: CASSLSAGADTQYF.

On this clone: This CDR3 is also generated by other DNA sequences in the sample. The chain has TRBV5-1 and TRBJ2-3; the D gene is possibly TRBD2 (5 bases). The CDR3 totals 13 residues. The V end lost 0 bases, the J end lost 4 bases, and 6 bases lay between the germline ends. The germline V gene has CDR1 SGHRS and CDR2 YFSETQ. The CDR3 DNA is TGCGCCAGCAGCTTGGCCGGGGCAGATACGCAGTATTTT. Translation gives CASSLAGADTQYF.

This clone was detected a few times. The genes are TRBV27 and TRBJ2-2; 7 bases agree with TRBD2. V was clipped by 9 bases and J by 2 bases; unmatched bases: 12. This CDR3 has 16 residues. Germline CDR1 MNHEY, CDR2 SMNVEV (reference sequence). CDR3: CASSGIAGSNTGELFF. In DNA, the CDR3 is TGTGCCAGTTCCGGGATAGCGGGTTCTAACACCGGGGAGCTGTTTTTT.

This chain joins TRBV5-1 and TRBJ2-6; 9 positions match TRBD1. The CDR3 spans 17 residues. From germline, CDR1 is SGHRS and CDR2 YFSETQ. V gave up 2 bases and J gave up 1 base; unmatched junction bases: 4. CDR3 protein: CASSFPGQGSGANVLTF. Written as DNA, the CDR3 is TGCGCCAGCAGCTTCCCGGGACAGGGATCTGGGGCCAACGTCCTGACTTTC.

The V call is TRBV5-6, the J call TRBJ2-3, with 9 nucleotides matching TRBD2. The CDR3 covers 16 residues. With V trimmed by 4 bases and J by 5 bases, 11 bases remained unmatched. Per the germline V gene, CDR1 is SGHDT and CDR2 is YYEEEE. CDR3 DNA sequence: TGTGCCAGCAGCCCGGGACTAGCCCTCTCTCTAGATACGCAGTATTTT. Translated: CASSPGLALSLDTQYF.

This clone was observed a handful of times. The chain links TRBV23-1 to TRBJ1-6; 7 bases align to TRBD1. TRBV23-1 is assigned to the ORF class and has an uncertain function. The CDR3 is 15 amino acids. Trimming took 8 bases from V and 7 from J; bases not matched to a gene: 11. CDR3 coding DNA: TGCGCCAGCCTCACTCGGGGACAGAAAAATTCACCCCTCCACTTT. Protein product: CASLTRGQKNSPLHF.

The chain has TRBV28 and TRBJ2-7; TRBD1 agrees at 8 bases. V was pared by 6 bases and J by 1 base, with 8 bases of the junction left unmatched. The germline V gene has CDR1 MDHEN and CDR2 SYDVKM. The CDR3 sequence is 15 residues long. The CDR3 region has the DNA TGTGCCAGCAGCCTAGGGGGGACAGGATCCTACGAGCAGTACTTC. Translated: CASSLGGTGSYEQYF.

The CDR3: CASSRRGTEAFF. In DNA form, the CDR3 reads TGTGCCAGCAGCCGCAGGGGAACTGAAGCTTTCTTT. The chain combines TRBV5-4 with TRBJ1-1, with D tentatively TRBD1 (6 bases). V lost 4 bases and J 5 bases, leaving 9 bases between the germline ends. There are 12 residues in the CDR3. Germline CDR1 is SGHNT and CDR2 is YYREEE (reference sequence). Full variable domain (missing parts from reference TRBV5-4 and TRBJ1-1): ETGVTQSPTHLIKTRGQQVTLRCSSQSGHNTVSWYQQALGQGPQFIFQYYREEENGRGNFPPRFSGLQFPNYSSELNVNALELDDSALYLCASSRRGTEAFFGQGTRLTVV.

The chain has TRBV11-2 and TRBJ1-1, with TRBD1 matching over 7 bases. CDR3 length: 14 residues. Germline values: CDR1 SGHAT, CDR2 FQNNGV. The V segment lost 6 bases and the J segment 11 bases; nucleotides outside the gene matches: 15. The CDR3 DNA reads TGTGCCAGCAGTCTAGAGACAGGGATGCCCGGGGCTTTCTTT. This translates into CASSLETGMPGAFF.

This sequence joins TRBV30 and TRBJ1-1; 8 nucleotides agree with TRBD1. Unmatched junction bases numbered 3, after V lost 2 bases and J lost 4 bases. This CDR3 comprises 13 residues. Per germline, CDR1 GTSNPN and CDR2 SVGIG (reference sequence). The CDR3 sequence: CAWSKQGGTEAFF. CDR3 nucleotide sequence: TGTGCCTGGAGTAAACAGGGGGGCACTGAAGCTTTCTTT.